This TCR beta chain is from a study of OX40 agonist ivuxolimab in advanced cancers. The repertoire was sequenced with immunoSEQ multiplex PCR; TCRdb's copy has only in-frame clones and lacks some. The table shows about 56,000 clones, with 75% to 85% occurring only once. This clone showed up just once. V shed 2 bases and J shed 8 bases, with 9 bases lying between them. Germline-derived CDR1 and CDR2 are MNHNS and SASEGT. The CDR3 has 12 amino acids. This clonotype was obtained from an adult with an advanced solid tumor such as melanoma, head and neck, liver or kidney cancer. V and J are TRBV6-1 and TRBJ1-2; perhaps TRBD1 as D (6 bases). The source material was CD4+ or CD8+ T cells sorted from blood, sampled in a trial of the OX40 agonist ivuxolimab. CDR3 coding DNA: TGTGCCAGCAGTGAAAGCGGGGGCGGCTACACCTTC. Protein: CASSESGGGYTF.